This TCR beta chain was obtained from a study of Ad26.COV2.S vaccination and SARS-CoV-2 variants (dated by TCRdb to about 2021). Broadly, across the study: Donors in the vaccine arm were drawn from COV1001, a multicentre, randomized, double-blind, placebo-controlled phase I-IIa trial testing Ad26.COV2.S in healthy adults. Ad26.COV2.S was administered intramuscularly at 5 x 10^10 or 1 x 10^11 viral particles, either as a single shot or as two shots given 56 days apart. TCRbeta repertoire sequencing was used to assess the specificity and breadth of SARS-CoV-2-reactive T cell receptors after Ad26.COV2.S vaccination. A total of roughly 32 samples were included in the TCR-sequenced set, comprising some 20 Ad26.COV2.S vaccine recipients, 5 placebo recipients and 8 SARS-CoV-2 convalescent individuals. Trial participants were randomized into five groups of five: low-dose or high-dose Ad26.COV2.S given once or twice, or placebo on both occasions. Investigators remained blinded to trial group allocation during experiments and outcome assessment.

TCRbeta CDR3 regions were sequenced with the immunoSEQ Assay. After extraction, genomic DNA underwent amplification by bias-controlled multiplex PCR, followed by high-throughput sequencing. For the original study's pipeline: To quantify the absolute abundance of every unique TCRbeta CDR3 region, sequences were collapsed and filtered. T cell fraction was estimated by normalizing TCRbeta template counts to usable DNA, which was measured by amplifying reference genes present in all nucleated cells. Repertoire TCRs were annotated as SARS-CoV-2-specific by exact matching of V gene, CDR3 amino acid sequence and J gene to a known reactive TCR set. The reference SARS-CoV-2 TCR set came from MIRA and was filtered for enrichment in COVID-19-positive ImmuneCODE repertoires, removing public or cross-reactive TCRs. Drawing on the MIRA antigens, annotated TCRs were analysed further at the level of specific ORF or position within ORF. Breadth was defined as the number of annotated unique rearrangements divided by the total number of unique productive rearrangements, and depth was defined as the summed frequency of the annotated unique rearrangements. Two-sided Wilcoxon rank-sum tests were used to compare TCR breadth between groups. TCRdb retrieved this table from immuneACCESS and kept in-frame rearrangements only. Not all clones are present; in checked studies, unresolved V genes account for under half, and no reason is known for the remainder. D and trimming were read from the DNA, whereas the V and J calls and clone size are those reported in that table. The sample table shows 240,000 or so clones, and over 75% are seen once. 9.5% to 12% of the sample rests with the top ten.

This sample's treatment or condition label indicates: 15 to 20 received Ad26.COV2.S at low or high dose, single or two shots; about 5 received placebo; per-sample allocation not given. For vaccine and placebo recipients, the sequenced repertoires came from samples collected on day 63 after the first injection. In Cohort 1b, 25 or so adults aged 18-55 years were enrolled at a single site in Boston, USA, between 29 July and 7 August 2020. Ad26.COV2.S was a replication-incompetent adenovirus type 26 vector expressing a prefusion-stabilized SARS-CoV-2 spike protein from the original Wuhan strain. On the study overall, not on this receptor specifically: Spike-specific TCR breadth was higher in Ad26.COV2.S recipients than in placebo recipients (P = 0.0014). After vaccination, spike-specific CD8+ and CD4+ T cell responses were reported to show substantial breadth. Non-spike TCR breadth was comparable between vaccine and placebo recipients, consistent with the vaccine containing only spike. The study was not powered to compare responses between vaccine doses or regimens. The authors noted that the TCR breadth and depth analyses may have underestimated total T cell responses.

Counted from cysteine to phenylalanine, this CDR3 has 10 amino acids. Only the CDR3 part of the read is kept: 30 bases, read in frame from the first base. The germline V gene yields SQVTM for CDR1 and ANQGSEA for CDR2. Trimming costs V 4 bases and J 4 bases, and their ends lie 4 bases apart. Comments on this clone: Its target antigen remains unknown. Within one base of it there is no much larger clone, and no base qualities were kept.

The TCR was taken from a person aged 18-65 years who received the Ad26.COV2.S COVID-19 vaccine or a placebo. Source: peripheral blood, taken in a trial of Ad26.COV2.S vaccine versus placebo. Recombination linked TRBV29-1 to TRBJ2-5; the D gene cannot be resolved reliably. The bases are TGCAGCGTTGCAGGAGAGACCCAGTACTTC. Translated, it gives CSVAGETQYF.